This TCR beta chain was documented in a study of OX40 agonist ivuxolimab in advanced cancers. This CDR3 comprises 15 residues. From germline, CDR1 is MDHEN and CDR2 SYDVKM. Trimming left V 5 bases short and J 6 bases short, with 17 bases between. Assay: immunoSEQ multiplex PCR; the TCRdb copy retains only in-frame clones and omits some. Here the sample spans approximately 60,000 clones, around 77% being singletons. The sample consisted of CD4+ or CD8+ T cells sorted from blood, taken in a trial of the OX40 agonist ivuxolimab. The clonotype originates from an adult with an advanced solid tumor such as melanoma, head and neck, liver or kidney cancer. This chain connects TRBV28 to TRBJ2-4; TRBD1 might be the D (7 bases). The CDR3 spells CASSLGGQRANIQYF. The CDR3 region has the DNA TGTGCCAGCAGTCTCGGGGGACAGCGAGCAAACATTCAGTACTTC.